Listed below are T cell receptor beta chains from one sample, sequenced in a study of cytomegalovirus exposure and HLA in healthy donors. Assay: immunoSEQ multiplex PCR; the TCRdb copy retains only in-frame clones and omits some. The repertoire holds some 110,000 clones, with more than 70% as singletons. Material: PBMCs. These receptors all come from a man aged 40-49 years in good health and CMV-seronegative. Each CDR3 is given with its conserved first and last residue. A D gene is named only where the DNA matches it firmly. A row's size may be missing; if present it is once, few, many or a size class.

cdr3_nt cdr3_aa j_call d_call cdr3_length v_call clone_size
TGTGCCAGTAGTACCCCGACAGGGATGAACACTGAAGCTTTCTTT CASSTPTGMNTEAFF TRBJ1-1 TRBD1 15 TRBV19 .
TGCGCCAGCAAGTATGCAGGGGCTAACTCCTACGAGCAGTACTTC CASKYAGANSYEQYF TRBJ2-7 . 15 TRBV4-1 few
TGTGCCAGTAGTATCGGGACACAAACCCGATCTGAAAAGACCCAGTACTTC CASSIGTQTRSEKTQYF TRBJ2-5 . 17 TRBV19 few
TGTGCCAGTACCCCACTAGCGGGGGGGCGCGACGAGCAGTACTTC CASTPLAGGRDEQYF TRBJ2-7 TRBD2 15 TRBV27 .
TGTGCCAGCAGCAGGAATAGGGGGGGCTCCTACGAGCAGTACTTC CASSRNRGGSYEQYF TRBJ2-7 . 15 TRBV7-2 once
TGCGCCAGCAGCCTCTCACAGGGTATTGGTGGCTACACCTTC CASSLSQGIGGYTF TRBJ1-2 . 14 TRBV5-1 .
TGTGCCAGCAGCTTCGACAGGAGATCCTATGGCTACACCTTC CASSFDRRSYGYTF TRBJ1-2 . 14 TRBV7-2 .
TGTGCCATCAGTCGCGACAGCAACTACGAGCAGTACTTC CAISRDSNYEQYF TRBJ2-7 . 13 TRBV10-3 .
TGTTCCAGCCAGGGCTTGGGGTACTCTGGGGCCAACGTCCTGACTTTC CSSQGLGYSGANVLTF TRBJ2-6 . 16 TRBV7-9 .
TGTGCCAGCAGCCGACAGGGTTATGGTGAAAAACTGTTTTTT CASSRQGYGEKLFF TRBJ1-4 TRBD1 14 TRBV7-9 .
TGTGCCAGCATGGCGGGGGGGTCCTACAATGAGCAGTTCTTC CASMAGGSYNEQFF TRBJ2-1 TRBD2 14 TRBV5-4 .
TGTGCCAGCAAGCAGGGTAGTGAAAAACTGTTTTTT CASKQGSEKLFF TRBJ1-4 . 12 TRBV2 .
TGCGCCAGCAGGGCGAGGCGGGGGGACACTGAAGCTTTCTTT CASRARRGDTEAFF TRBJ1-1 . 14 TRBV10-2 .
TGTGCCAGCAGACGGGGGACCGTCGACCAGCCCCAGCATTTT CASRRGTVDQPQHF TRBJ1-5 . 14 TRBV6-5 .
TGTGCCAGCAGTTTCCGTCAGGGTTCCTACGAGCAGTACTTC CASSFRQGSYEQYF TRBJ2-7 . 14 TRBV27 .
TGTGCCAGCAGCTCCCTACCCGGACAGGGGAACACTGAAGCTTTCTTT CASSSLPGQGNTEAFF TRBJ1-1 TRBD1 16 TRBV11-2 few